The clone carrying this TCR beta chain has at least ten counts. Its antigen is still unknown. Deletions cut 6 bases from V and 5 bases from J, with 10 bases between. This CDR3 comprises 12 residues. Germline CDR1 reads KGHSH; CDR2 reads LQKENI. Individual cDNA molecules were tagged with unique molecular identifiers, the study reported. TCRdb reanalysed the 5' RACE reads using MiXCR and keeps one entry per CDR3 protein. The data contain about 52,000 distinct CDR3 sequences, around a tenth of them singletons. The sample originates from a study of early T cells in non-severe SARS-CoV-2 infection. Study overall: The input, bulk RNA from unsorted whole blood, was sequenced, and chains were unpaired.

General observations from the study: Matching with VDJdb favored anti-spike CD8 responses (missing private and CD4 specificities).

The sequenced material came from whole blood. The V gene is TRBV18, the J gene TRBJ2-5; D is unresolved. The receptor comes from an adult who was a healthcare worker with PCR-confirmed SARS-CoV-2 infection or an uninfected control (not recorded which). CDR3 in DNA: TGTGCCAGCTCGAAGGCGACGGAGACCCAGTACTTC. It is translated as CASSKATETQYF.